This T cell receptor (beta chain) was observed in a study of blood T cell repertoires in COVID-19. Overall study context: Some COVID-19 samples were acute and others convalescent; all came from the United States, Italy and Spain. PBMCs, B-cell-depleted T cells, or T cells were the source of the cDNA or gDNA that made up the material.

The V end was cut by 3 bases, the J end by 3 bases, with 2 bases between. This CDR3 comprises 11 residues. In the original analysis: Amplification of reference gene primers was used by the study to estimate nucleated cell counts. The protocol was immunoSEQ multiplex PCR, while the TCRdb copy is restricted to in-frame clones and leaves out a portion. That table supplies the V and J calls and clone size; D and trimming were determined from the DNA. In the table there are 120,000 or so clones, approximately 83% of which are singletons. The clonotype was recovered from a woman between 50 and 59 years old with acute or convalescent COVID-19. J is TRBJ2-5 and V is TRBV12-3 or TRBV12-4, with unresolved D. The specimen sequenced was peripheral blood. The CDR3 region has the DNA TGTGCCAGCAGTTTTAAAGAGACCCAGTACTTC. It specifies CASSFKETQYF.